This T cell receptor (beta chain) was captured by sequencing in a study of cytomegalovirus exposure and HLA in healthy donors. Notes on the study in general: After further analysis at a later stage, roughly 15,000 TCR beta sequences were associated with HLA alleles at 0.05 false discovery rate.

Germline values: CDR1 SGHDN, CDR2 FVKESK. The CDR3 has 14 residues. V lost 1 base, J lost 5 bases, and 11 bases lay in between. This cohort consisted of healthy bone marrow donors. The study sampled nominally healthy donors, though unrecorded immune exposures were likely. Both 60 Vbeta primers and 13 Jbeta primers went into the PCR. Only in-frame clones appear in the TCRdb table, and some are missing; sequencing was by immunoSEQ multiplex PCR. The table includes around 140,000 clones, 70% to 85% detected once. On this clone itself: Its target is not known.

The material sequenced was PBMCs. The chain combines TRBV14 with TRBJ2-5, with a tentative D call TRBD2 (6 bases). This TCR was recovered from a man aged 40-49 years in good health and CMV-seronegative. The CDR3 DNA follows: TGTGCCAGCAGCCAAGGATTAGCGGTGGAGACCCAGTACTTC. Translated: CASSQGLAVETQYF. The variable domain in full, with the rest retrieved from reference TRBV14 and TRBJ2-5, is EAGVTQFPSHSVIEKGQTVTLRCDPISGHDNLYWYRRVMGKEIKFLLHFVKESKQDESGMPNNRFLAERTGGTYSTLKVQPAELEDSGVYFCASSQGLAVETQYFGPGTRLLVL.